The sequence of this T cell receptor (beta chain) was determined in a study of blood T cells in healthy people across ages. Sample-barcoded 5' priming and a J-beta primer mix drove a second PCR of roughly 6 to 12 cycles. TCRdb fed the 5' RACE reads into MiXCR, producing one record per CDR3 protein. The sample has 2 million or so distinct CDR3 sequences; about 50% are singletons. In this sample, this clonotype turned up a few times. Trimming took 4 bases from V and 9 from J; bases not matched to a gene: 15. The germline CDR1 and CDR2 sequences are MDHEN and SYDVKM. The CDR3 runs 16 residues. This sequence joins TRBV28 and TRBJ2-1; 7 positions agree with TRBD1. Source material: blood. The sequence derives from a woman in her thirties or forties in good health. The DNA for the CDR3 is TGTGCCAGCAGTTCCTCCGGAAGACAGGGTAGGGGTGAGCAGTTCTTC. Protein: CASSSSGRQGRGEQFF.